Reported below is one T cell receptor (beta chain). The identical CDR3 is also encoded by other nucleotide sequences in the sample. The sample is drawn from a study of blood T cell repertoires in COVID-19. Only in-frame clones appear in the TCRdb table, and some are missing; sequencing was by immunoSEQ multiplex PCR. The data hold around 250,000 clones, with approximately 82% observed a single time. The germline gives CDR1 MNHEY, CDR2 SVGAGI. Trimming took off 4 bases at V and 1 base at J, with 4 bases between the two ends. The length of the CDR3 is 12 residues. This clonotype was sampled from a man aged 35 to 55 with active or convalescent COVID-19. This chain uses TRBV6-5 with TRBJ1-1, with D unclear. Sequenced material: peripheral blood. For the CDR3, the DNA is TGTGCCAGCAGTTTCCGGAACACTGAAGCTTTCTTT. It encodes CASSFRNTEAFF.